These 18 T cell receptor beta chains were all obtained from the same sample, sequenced in a study of post-analysis software for immune sequencing data. Study-wide points: Five or six TRBV segments, TRBV5-6, TRBV5-1 and TRBV20-1 among them, were found more frequent in patients than controls.

Their target antigens are unknown. Tagging with unique molecular identifiers was a feature of the TCR beta cDNA libraries. One entry per CDR3 protein results from TCRdb running MiXCR on the PCR reads. Here the sample spans about 770,000 distinct CDR3 sequences, under 60% being singletons. The sequenced material came from blood. The receptors derive from a girl between 10 and 17 years old with multiple sclerosis.

The chain carries TRBV20-1 and TRBJ2-5; TRBD1 or TRBD2 may be the D gene (5 bases each). The end of the DNA fits TRBJ2-7 better, so the J call may be wrong. Germline loops: CDR1 DFQATT, CDR2 SNEGSKA (reference sequence). CDR3 length: 13 residues. The CDR3 DNA reads as TGCAGTGCTAGGTCCAGGGCGGGCTACGAGCAGTACTTC. Translated, it gives CSARSRAGYEQYF.

In this sample, this clonotype turned up a few times. The V gene is TRBV4-3, the J gene TRBJ2-1; TRBD2 matches at 7 bases. V lost 1 base to trimming and J lost 8 bases; unmatched junction nucleotides: 14. The germline gives CDR1 LGHNA, CDR2 YSLEER. This CDR3 is 17 amino acids long. The CDR3 here is CASSQAKGLTVEDEQFF. Here the CDR3 DNA reads TGCGCCAGCAGCCAAGCGAAGGGACTAACAGTTGAGGATGAGCAGTTCTTC.

This chain connects TRBV15 to TRBJ1-2, with TRBD1 identical over 9 bases. From germline, CDR1 is LNHNV and CDR2 YYDKDF (reference sequence). V was pared by 0 bases and J by 2 bases, with 4 bases of the junction left unmatched. CDR3 length: 16 residues. DNA for the CDR3: TGTGCCACCAGCAGAGATTCGGGACAGGGAAACTATGGCTACACCTTC. Its translation is CATSRDSGQGNYGYTF.

In its sample, this clonotype was seen a few times. V is TRBV21-1 and J is TRBJ2-7; TRBD2 was called by the table and not checked on the DNA. TRBV21-1 is noted as a pseudogene. CDR3 length: 17 residues. For the CDR3, the DNA is TGTGCCAGCAGCAAAATCGCCGTCAAGACTAGTCCCTACGAGCAGTACTTC. Encoded protein: CASSKIAVKTSPYEQYF.

In this sample, this clonotype turned up a few times. The V and J genes are TRBV29-1 and TRBJ1-1, with a weak D call TRBD1 (5 bases). The CDR3 consists of 15 residues. V lost 6 bases and J 11 bases, leaving 28 bases between the germline ends. From germline, CDR1 is SQVTM and CDR2 ANQGSEA. CDR3 sequence (DNA): TGCAGCGTCGCGGCGCGGGGCCTTGGCGGGGGTGTGGCTTTCTTT. This translates into CSVAARGLGGGVAFF.

The chain uses TRBV7-3 and TRBJ1-1; D not resolved. Deletions cut 8 bases from V and 3 bases from J, with 13 bases between. This CDR3 is built from 13 residues. CDR1 is SGHTA and CDR2 is FQGTGA in the germline V gene. The CDR3 DNA reads TGTGCCAGCCGAAGCAGCATGGACACTGAAGCTTTCTTT. Protein: CASRSSMDTEAFF.

This clonotype was counted between two and nine times. The chain uses TRBV15 and TRBJ2-1; TRBD2 agrees at 11 bases. The V gene's germline CDR1 is LNHNV and CDR2 YYDKDF (reference sequence). The V and J ends lost 5 bases and 0 bases, in that order; junction bases with no gene match: 6. This CDR3 has 17 residues. CDR3 nucleotide sequence: TGTGCCACCAGCCCGGGACTAGCGGTGAGCTCCTACAATGAGCAGTTCTTC. It specifies CATSPGLAVSSYNEQFF. The full variable domain, completed using reference TRBV15 and TRBJ2-1, is DAMVIQNPRYQVTQFGKPVTLSCSQTLNHNVMYWYQQKSSQAPKLLFHYYDKDFNNEADTPDNFQSRRPNTSFCFLDIRSPGLGDTAMYLCATSPGLAVSSYNEQFFGPGTRLTVL.

The rearrangement links TRBV6-2 or TRBV6-3 to TRBJ2-1; weak D call: TRBD2 (6 bases). Germline CDR1 is MNHEY and CDR2 is SVGEGT. The ends were cut back, 2 bases at V and 8 bases at J, with 22 bases in the middle. This CDR3 comprises 17 residues. The CDR3 nucleotides are TGTGCCAGCAGTTACGTCCCGGGCGGGACCAACTTTCATGAGCAGTTCTTC. Amino acids: CASSYVPGGTNFHEQFF.

The chain has TRBV6-2 or TRBV6-3 and TRBJ2-1; 7 bases line up with TRBD1. J gave up 2 bases and V 6 bases, and 4 bases lay outside the gene matches. The germline gives CDR1 MNHEY, CDR2 SVGEGT. CDR3 length: 14 amino acids. The CDR3, as DNA: TGTGCCAGCAGCTCGGACAGGACCTACAATGAGCAGTTCTTC. Its protein is CASSSDRTYNEQFF.

The chain carries TRBV28 and TRBJ1-5, with 7 bases that match TRBD1. CDR3 length: 13 residues. V gave up 7 bases and J gave up 7 bases; unmatched junction bases: 7. The germline V gene encodes CDR1 MDHEN and CDR2 SYDVKM. CDR3 sequence reads: CASIPRDRQPQHF. The DNA of the CDR3 is TGTGCCAGCATCCCTCGGGACAGACAGCCCCAGCATTTT.

The rearrangement joins TRBV4-2 to TRBJ1-2; D is perhaps TRBD1 (5 bases). V dropped 4 bases and J dropped 2 bases, with 14 bases sitting between them. Germline assignment: CDR1 LGHNA and CDR2 YNFKEQ. The CDR3 has 15 residues. CDR3 nucleotides: TGTGCCAGCAGCCCAGGGTTGACGACAAACTATGGCTACACCTTC. This translates into CASSPGLTTNYGYTF.

Here the CDR3 DNA reads TGTGCCAGTTTCGGGTACGGCTACACCTTC. It is translated as CASFGYGYTF. The chain joins TRBV25-1 to TRBJ1-2, with D uncertain. Trimming left V 9 bases short and J 8 bases short, with 10 bases between. CDR3 size: 10 residues. Germline assignment: CDR1 MGHDK and CDR2 SYGVNS.

This clonotype was seen only a few times. This chain connects TRBV6-6 to TRBJ2-1, with 7 positions matching TRBD2. The germline gives CDR1 MNHNY, CDR2 SVGAGI (reference sequence). The CDR3 consists of 16 residues. The ends lost 1 base at V and 5 bases at J; junction bases unmatched: 8. The chain's CDR3 is CASSYLRTRDNNEQFF. CDR3 DNA: TGTGCCAGCAGTTACTTGAGGACTAGAGACAACAATGAGCAGTTCTTC.

This clonotype was recorded a few times. This rearrangement joins TRBV27 to TRBJ1-1; unclear D gene. The ends were cut back, 0 bases at V and 1 base at J, with 9 bases in the middle. Germline loops: CDR1 MNHEY, CDR2 SMNVEV (reference sequence). CDR3 size: 15 residues. As DNA, the CDR3 is TGTGCCAGCAGTTTATCTCTCCCAAGGAACACTGAAGCTTTCTTT. It is translated as CASSLSLPRNTEAFF.

The chain couples TRBV29-1 to TRBJ2-3; perhaps TRBD1 as D (7 bases). This CDR3 region has 15 residues. Germline CDR1 and CDR2: SQVTM and ANQGSEA. The V and J ends lost 4 bases and 2 bases respectively, with 16 bases between them. The CDR3 nucleotides are TGCAGCGTTGTGTTCGGGGGACAGATCACAGATACGCAGTATTTT. Protein sequence: CSVVFGGQITDTQYF.

The V and J genes are TRBV12-3 or TRBV12-4 and TRBJ2-1; 10 nucleotides agree with TRBD2. The CDR3 is 16 amino acids. With 7 bases clipped from V and 0 bases from J, the junction kept 6 bases outside the gene matches. CDR3 sequence: CASTTIAGGSYNEQFF. In nucleotides, the CDR3 is TGTGCCAGCACCACAATAGCGGGGGGCTCCTACAATGAGCAGTTCTTC.

This clonotype has just a few counts. CDR3 coding DNA: TGTGCCAGCAGTTGGGGGACAGGGGACTCCGGGGCCAACGTCCTGACTTTC. The encoded protein is CASSWGTGDSGANVLTF. This rearrangement joins TRBV28 to TRBJ2-6; 10 bases line up with TRBD1. The CDR3 has 17 amino acids. Germline lookup yields CDR1 MDHEN and CDR2 SYDVKM. The J segment lost 4 bases and the V segment lost 4 bases, leaving 7 bases of the junction unmatched.

Only a few counts were recorded for this clonotype. V is TRBV12-3 or TRBV12-4 and J is TRBJ1-2; D is unclear. This CDR3 has 12 residues. Trimming took 2 bases from V and 7 from J, leaving 8 bases between them. This chain's CDR3 is CASSLRVFGYTF. Written as DNA, the CDR3 is TGTGCCAGCAGTTTAAGGGTGTTTGGCTACACCTTC.